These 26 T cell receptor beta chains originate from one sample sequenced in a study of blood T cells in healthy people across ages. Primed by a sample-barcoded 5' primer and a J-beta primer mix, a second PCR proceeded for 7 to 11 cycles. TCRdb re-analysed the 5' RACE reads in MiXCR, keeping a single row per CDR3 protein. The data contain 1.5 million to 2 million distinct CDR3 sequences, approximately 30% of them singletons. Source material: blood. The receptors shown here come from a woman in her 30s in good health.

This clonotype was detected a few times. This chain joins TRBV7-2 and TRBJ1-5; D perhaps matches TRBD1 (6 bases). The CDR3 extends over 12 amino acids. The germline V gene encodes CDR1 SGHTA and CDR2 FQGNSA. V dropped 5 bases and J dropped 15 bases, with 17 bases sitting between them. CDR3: CASSPRGSIVHF. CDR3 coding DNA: TGTGCCAGCAGCCCCAGGGGTTCAATAGTGCATTTT. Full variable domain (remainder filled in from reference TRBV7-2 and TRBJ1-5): GAGVSQSPSNKVTEKGKDVELRCDPISGHTALYWYRQSLGQGLEFLIYFQGNSAPDKSGLPSDRFSAERTGGSVSTLTIQRTQQEDSAVYLCASSPRGSIVHFGDGTRLSIL.

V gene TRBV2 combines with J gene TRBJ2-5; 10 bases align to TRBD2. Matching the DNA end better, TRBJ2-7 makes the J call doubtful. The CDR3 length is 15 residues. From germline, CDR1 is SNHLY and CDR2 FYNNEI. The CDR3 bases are TGTGCCAGCAGTGAAGAGCTAGCGGGAGACTACGAGCAGTACTTC. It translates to CASSEELAGDYEQYF.

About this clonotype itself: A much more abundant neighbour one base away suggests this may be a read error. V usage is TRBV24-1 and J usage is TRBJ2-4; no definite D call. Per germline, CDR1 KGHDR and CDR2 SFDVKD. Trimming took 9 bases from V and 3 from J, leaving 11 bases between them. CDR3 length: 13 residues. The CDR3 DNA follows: TGTGCCACCGCTCCAGAGAGCAAAAACATTCAGTACTTC. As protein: CATAPESKNIQYF.

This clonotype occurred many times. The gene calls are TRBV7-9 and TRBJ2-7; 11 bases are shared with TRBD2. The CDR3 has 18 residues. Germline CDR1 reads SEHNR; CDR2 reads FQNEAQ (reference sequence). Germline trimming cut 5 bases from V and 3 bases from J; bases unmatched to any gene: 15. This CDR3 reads CASSHGTSGLPGGYEQYF. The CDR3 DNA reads TGTGCCAGCAGCCACGGGACTAGCGGACTACCGGGGGGCTACGAGCAGTACTTC.

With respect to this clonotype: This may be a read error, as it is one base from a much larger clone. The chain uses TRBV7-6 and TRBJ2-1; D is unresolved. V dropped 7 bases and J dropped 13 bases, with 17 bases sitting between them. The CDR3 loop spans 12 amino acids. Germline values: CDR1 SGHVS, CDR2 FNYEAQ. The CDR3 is CASTLGGETQFF. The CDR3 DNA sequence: TGTGCCAGCACCCTCGGCGGAGAGACCCAGTTCTTC.

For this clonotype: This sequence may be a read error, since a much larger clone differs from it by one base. Written as DNA, the CDR3 is TGCGCCAGCGGCTTTGTAGGACAGGGGGGATACGAGCAGTACTTC. Amino acids: CASGFVGQGGYEQYF. V gene TRBV5-1 combines with J gene TRBJ2-7, with 10 bases identical to TRBD1. Per the germline V gene, CDR1 is SGHRS and CDR2 is YFSETQ. This CDR3 region has 15 residues.

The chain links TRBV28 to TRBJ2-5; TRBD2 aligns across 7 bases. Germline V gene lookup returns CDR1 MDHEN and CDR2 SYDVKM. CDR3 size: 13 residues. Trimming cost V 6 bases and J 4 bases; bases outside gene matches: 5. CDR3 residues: CASSWGGTETQYF. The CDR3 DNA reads TGTGCCAGCAGCTGGGGGGGGACAGAGACCCAGTACTTC.

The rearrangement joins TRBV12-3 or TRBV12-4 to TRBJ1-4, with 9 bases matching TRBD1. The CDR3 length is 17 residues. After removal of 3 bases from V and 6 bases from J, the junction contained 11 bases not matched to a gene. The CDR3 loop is CASSLVILRDRDEKLFF. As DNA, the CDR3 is TGTGCCAGCAGTTTGGTGATTCTCCGGGACAGGGATGAAAAACTGTTTTTT.

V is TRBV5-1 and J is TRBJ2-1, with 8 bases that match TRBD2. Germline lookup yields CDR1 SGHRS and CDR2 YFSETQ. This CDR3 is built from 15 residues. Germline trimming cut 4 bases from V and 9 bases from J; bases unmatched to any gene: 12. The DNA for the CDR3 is TGCGCCAGCAGCCTCGGGGGGGCCGAGGGTACTGAGCAGTTCTTC. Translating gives CASSLGGAEGTEQFF.

CDR3 DNA sequence: TGCGCCAGCAGCCAAGAAACAACGGCTGAAGCTTTCTTT. Residues: CASSQETTAEAFF. The chain has TRBV4-1 and TRBJ1-1; no clear D. The V gene's germline CDR1 is MGHRA and CDR2 YSYEKL. Trimming pared 0 bases from V and 6 bases from J, leaving 8 bases between. The length of the CDR3 is 13 residues.

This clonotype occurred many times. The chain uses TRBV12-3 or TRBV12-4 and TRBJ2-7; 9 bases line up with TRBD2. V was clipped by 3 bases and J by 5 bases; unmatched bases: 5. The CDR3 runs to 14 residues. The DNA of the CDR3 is TGTGCCAGCAGTTTCGGGGTAGCGGGGGACGAGCAGTACTTC. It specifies CASSFGVAGDEQYF.

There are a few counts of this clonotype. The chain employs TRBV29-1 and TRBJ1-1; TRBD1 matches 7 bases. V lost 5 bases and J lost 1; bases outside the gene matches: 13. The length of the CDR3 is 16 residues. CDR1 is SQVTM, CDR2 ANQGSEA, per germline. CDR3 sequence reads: CSVRKLMTGPNTEAFF. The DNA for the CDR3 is TGCAGCGTTCGAAAGCTGATGACAGGGCCGAACACTGAAGCTTTCTTT.

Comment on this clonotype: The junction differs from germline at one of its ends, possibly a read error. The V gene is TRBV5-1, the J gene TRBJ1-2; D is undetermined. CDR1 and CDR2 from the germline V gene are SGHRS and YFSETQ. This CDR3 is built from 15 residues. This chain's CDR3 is CAGSEPEVLGYGYTF. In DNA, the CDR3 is TGCGCCGGCAGCGAACCTGAAGTGCTTGGCTATGGCTACACCTTC.

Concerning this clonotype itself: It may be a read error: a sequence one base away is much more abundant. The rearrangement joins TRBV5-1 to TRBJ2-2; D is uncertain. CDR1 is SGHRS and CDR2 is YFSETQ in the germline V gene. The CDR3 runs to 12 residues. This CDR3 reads CACSFQSVELFF. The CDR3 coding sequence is TGCGCCTGCAGCTTTCAATCGGTGGAGCTGTTTTTT.

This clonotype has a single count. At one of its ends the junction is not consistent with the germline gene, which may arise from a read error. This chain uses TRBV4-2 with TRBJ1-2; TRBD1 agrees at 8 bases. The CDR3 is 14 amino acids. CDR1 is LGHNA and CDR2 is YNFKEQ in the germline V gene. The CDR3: CASSRDRQGTGYTF. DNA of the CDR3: TGTGCTAGCAGCCGGGACAGGCAGGGGACTGGCTACACCTTC.

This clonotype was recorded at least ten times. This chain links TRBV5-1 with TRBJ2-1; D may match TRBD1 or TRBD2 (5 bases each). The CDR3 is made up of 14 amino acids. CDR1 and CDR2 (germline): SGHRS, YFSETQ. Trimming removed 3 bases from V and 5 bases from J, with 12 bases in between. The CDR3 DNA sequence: TGCGCCAGCAGCTGGGGGACGGTCGACAATGAGCAGTTCTTC. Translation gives CASSWGTVDNEQFF.

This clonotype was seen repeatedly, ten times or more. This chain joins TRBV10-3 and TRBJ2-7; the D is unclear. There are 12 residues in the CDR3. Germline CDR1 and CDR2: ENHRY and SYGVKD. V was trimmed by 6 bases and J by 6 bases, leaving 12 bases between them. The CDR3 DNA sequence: TGTGCCATCAGCCCCGAACTCCCCGAGCAGTACTTC. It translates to CAISPELPEQYF.

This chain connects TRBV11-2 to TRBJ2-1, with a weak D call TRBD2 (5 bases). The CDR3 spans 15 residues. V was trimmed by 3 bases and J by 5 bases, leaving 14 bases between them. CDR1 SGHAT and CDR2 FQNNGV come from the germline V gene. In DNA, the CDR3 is TGTGCCAGCAGCTTTAGCGCCCCTCCTGACAATGAGCAGTTCTTC. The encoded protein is CASSFSAPPDNEQFF.

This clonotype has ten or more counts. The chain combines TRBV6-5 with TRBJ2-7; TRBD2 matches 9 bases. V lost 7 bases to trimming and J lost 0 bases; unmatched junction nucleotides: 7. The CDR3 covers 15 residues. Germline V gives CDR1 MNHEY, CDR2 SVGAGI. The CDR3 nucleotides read TGTGCCAGCACTTCAGCGGGGGGCGGCTCCTACGAGCAGTACTTC. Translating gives CASTSAGGGSYEQYF.

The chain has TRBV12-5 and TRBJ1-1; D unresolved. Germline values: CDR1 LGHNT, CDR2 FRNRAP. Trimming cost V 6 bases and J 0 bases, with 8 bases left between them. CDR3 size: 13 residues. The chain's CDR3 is CASGPSLNTEAFF. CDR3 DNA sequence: TGTGCTAGTGGCCCTAGCTTGAACACTGAAGCTTTCTTT. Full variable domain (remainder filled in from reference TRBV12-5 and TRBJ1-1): DARVTQTPRHKVTEMGQEVTMRCQPILGHNTVFWYRQTMMQGLELLAYFRNRAPLDDSGMPKDRFSAEMPDATLATLKIQPSEPRDSAVYFCASGPSLNTEAFFGQGTRLTVV.

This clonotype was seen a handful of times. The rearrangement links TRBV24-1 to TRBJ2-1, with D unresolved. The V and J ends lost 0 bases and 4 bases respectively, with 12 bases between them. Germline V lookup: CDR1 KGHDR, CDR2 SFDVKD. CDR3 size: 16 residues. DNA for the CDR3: TGTGCCACCAGTGATTTGGAGGCGTCAGCTTACAATGAGCAGTTCTTC. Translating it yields CATSDLEASAYNEQFF.

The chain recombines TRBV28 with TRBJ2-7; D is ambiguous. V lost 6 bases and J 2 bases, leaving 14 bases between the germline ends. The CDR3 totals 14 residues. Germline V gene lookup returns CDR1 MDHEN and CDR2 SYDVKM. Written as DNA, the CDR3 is TGTGCCAGCAGAACCGACATATACCCCTACGAGCAGTACTTC. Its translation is CASRTDIYPYEQYF. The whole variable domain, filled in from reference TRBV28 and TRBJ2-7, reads DVKVTQSSRYLVKRTGEKVFLECVQDMDHENMFWYRQDPGLGLRLIYFSYDVKMKEKGDIPEGYSVSREKKERFSLILESASTNQTSMYLCASRTDIYPYEQYFGPGTRLTVT.

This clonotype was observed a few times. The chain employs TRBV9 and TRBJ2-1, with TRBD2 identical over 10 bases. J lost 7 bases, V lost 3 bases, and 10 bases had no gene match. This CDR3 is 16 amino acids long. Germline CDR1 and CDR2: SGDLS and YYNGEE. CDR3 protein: CASSGEVGLARNEQFF. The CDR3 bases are TGTGCCAGCAGCGGAGAGGTGGGACTAGCGAGAAATGAGCAGTTCTTC.

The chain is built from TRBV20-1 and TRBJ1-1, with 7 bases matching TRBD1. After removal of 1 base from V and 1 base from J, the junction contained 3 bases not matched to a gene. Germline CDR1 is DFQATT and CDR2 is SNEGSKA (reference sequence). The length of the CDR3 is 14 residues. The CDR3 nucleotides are TGCAGTGCTAGAGTCCGGGACAGGAACACTGAAGCTTTCTTT. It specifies CSARVRDRNTEAFF.

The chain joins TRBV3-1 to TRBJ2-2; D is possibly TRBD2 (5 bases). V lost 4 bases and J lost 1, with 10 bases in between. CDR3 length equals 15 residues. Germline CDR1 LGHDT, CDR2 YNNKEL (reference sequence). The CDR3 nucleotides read TGTGCCAGCAGCCGATGGAGGCAGAACACCGGGGAGCTGTTTTTT. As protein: CASSRWRQNTGELFF.

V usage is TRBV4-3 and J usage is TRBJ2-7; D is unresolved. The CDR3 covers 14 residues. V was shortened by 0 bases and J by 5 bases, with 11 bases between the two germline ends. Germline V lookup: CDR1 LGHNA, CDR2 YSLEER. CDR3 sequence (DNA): TGCGCCAGCAGCCAAGATGCTAGGTCCGACGAGCAGTACTTC. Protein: CASSQDARSDEQYF.